These 15 T cell receptor beta chains originate from one sample sequenced in a study of blood T cells in healthy people across ages. Next came a second PCR, run for about 7 to 12 cycles, which used a sample-barcoded 5' primer along with a J-beta primer mix. TCRdb reprocessed the 5' RACE reads via MiXCR and lists one record per CDR3 protein. The sample comprises 630,000 or so distinct CDR3 sequences, less than 40% of which are singletons, and just over 15% rests with the top ten. Sequencing was performed on blood. The receptor set was obtained from a woman aged 80 or over in good health.

This clonotype was seen a few times. The V and J genes are TRBV2 and TRBJ1-5; 9 bases agree with TRBD1. V shed 6 bases and J 7 bases; nucleotides not matched to a gene: 7. The germline gives CDR1 SNHLY, CDR2 FYNNEI. This CDR3 spans 14 amino acids. DNA for the CDR3: TGTGCCAGCAGCGATGGGGACAGGGACCAGCCCCAGCATTTT. This codes for CASSDGDRDQPQHF.

This clonotype was detected many times. The J gene is TRBJ2-7, the V gene TRBV7-2, with D possibly matching TRBD2 (7 bases). The V and J ends lost 6 bases and 1 base respectively, with 10 bases between them. The CDR3 is 13 amino acids. CDR1 and CDR2 (germline): SGHTA, FQGNSA. CDR3 amino acids: CASSRGGSYEQYF. CDR3 nucleotide sequence: TGTGCCAGCAGTAGGGGGGGATCCTACGAGCAGTACTTC. Complete variable domain (other parts from reference TRBV7-2 and TRBJ2-7): GAGVSQSPSNKVTEKGKDVELRCDPISGHTALYWYRQSLGQGLEFLIYFQGNSAPDKSGLPSDRFSAERTGGSVSTLTIQRTQQEDSAVYLCASSRGGSYEQYFGPGTRLTVT.

Concerning this clonotype: A much larger clone differs by one base, so this may be a read error. The chain couples TRBV20-1 to TRBJ2-7; D may match TRBD1 or TRBD2 (6 bases each). CDR3 length equals 13 residues. The germline V and J ends were trimmed by 5 bases and 2 bases, with 13 bases remaining between them. Germline V CDR1 and CDR2: DFQATT, SNEGSKA (reference sequence). CDR3 nucleotides: TGCAGTGCTGCTGGACGGGGGCCCTACGAGCAGTACTTC. Encoded protein: CSAAGRGPYEQYF.

Comment on this clonotype: A much larger clone lies a single base off, so this may be a read error. J is TRBJ2-5 and V is TRBV12-3 or TRBV12-4; TRBD1 is a possible D gene (5 bases). Gene TRBJ2-7 matches the end of the DNA better, so the J call may be wrong. There are 12 residues in the CDR3. The CDR3 nucleotides read TGTGCCAGCAGTTCTCAGGGAAACGAGCAGTACTTC. It translates to CASSSQGNEQYF.

Points on this clonotype: A read error may account for a junction end that differs from germline. V and J are TRBV30 and TRBJ2-3; the match to TRBD1 covers 9 bases. The CDR3 spans 14 residues. Germline V CDR1 and CDR2: GTSNPN, SVGIG (reference sequence). For the CDR3, the DNA is TGTGCCTGGAATGCGGGACAGGGCACAGATATGCAGTATTTT. It specifies CAWNAGQGTDMQYF.

A note on this clonotype: A single base separates this from a much larger clone, so it may be a read error. The chain is built from TRBV27 and TRBJ2-3; no clear D gene. Trimming stripped 6 bases from V and 5 bases from J, with 9 bases between. This CDR3 comprises 12 residues. Germline CDR1 MNHEY, CDR2 SMNVEV (reference sequence). CDR3 nucleotides: TGTGCCAGCAGCAGATACATAGATACGCAGTATTTT. This encodes CASSRYIDTQYF.

This clonotype was recorded at least ten times. The V call is TRBV7-9, the J call TRBJ2-1; the D gene is possibly TRBD2 (5 bases). The V gene lost 4 bases and the J gene lost 7 bases, with 20 bases spanning the gap. This CDR3 has 16 residues. Looked up from germline, CDR1 is SEHNR and CDR2 is FQNEAQ (reference sequence). CDR3 sequence reads: CASSSLSQTRGNEQFF. DNA of the CDR3: TGTGCCAGCAGCTCTCTATCCCAAACCCGGGGAAATGAGCAGTTCTTC.

This clonotype has a handful of counts. The rearrangement joins TRBV7-2 to TRBJ2-2; D is ambiguous. This CDR3 is built from 14 residues. CDR1 and CDR2 (germline): SGHTA, FQGNSA. The ends were cut back, 2 bases at V and 4 bases at J, with 8 bases in the middle. DNA of the CDR3: TGTGCCAGCAGCTTAAAAAGGACCACCGGGGAGCTGTTTTTT. Protein: CASSLKRTTGELFF.

This clonotype was counted ten times or more. This chain links TRBV4-1 with TRBJ2-3; D is undetermined. The V gene lost 0 bases and the J gene lost 1 base, with 11 bases spanning the gap. Germline V CDR1 and CDR2: MGHRA, YSYEKL. The CDR3 is made up of 16 amino acids. CDR3 in amino acids: CASSQEAKEGTDTQYF. The CDR3 DNA reads as TGCGCCAGCAGCCAAGAGGCTAAAGAGGGCACAGATACGCAGTATTTT.

This clonotype was found many times. The J gene is TRBJ2-3, the V gene TRBV9, with D possibly being TRBD2 (6 bases). In germline, CDR1 is SGDLS, CDR2 YYNGEE. This CDR3 is built from 17 residues. V lost 0 bases and J 0 bases, leaving 14 bases between the germline ends. CDR3 sequence: CASSVAAGSVSTDTQYF. The CDR3, as DNA: TGTGCCAGCAGCGTAGCGGCGGGGAGCGTTAGCACAGATACGCAGTATTTT.

This clonotype was observed a few times. The rearrangement joins TRBV5-1 to TRBJ2-5, with D possibly TRBD2 on 5 matching bases. In germline, CDR1 is SGHRS, CDR2 YFSETQ. The CDR3 is 11 residues long. Deletions cut 4 bases from V and 7 bases from J, with 8 bases between. The CDR3 DNA is TGCGCCAGCAGCGGGAGTGGGACCCAGTACTTC. This codes for CASSGSGTQYF.

This sequence joins TRBV20-1 and TRBJ1-4; 7 nucleotides agree with TRBD1. This CDR3 comprises 13 residues. In germline, CDR1 is DFQATT, CDR2 SNEGSKA (reference sequence). Trimming removed 5 bases from V and 5 bases from J; junction bases left unmatched: 5. For the CDR3, the DNA is TGCAGTGCTCCACAGGGGAGGAATGAAAAACTGTTTTTT. Its protein is CSAPQGRNEKLFF.

Details on this clonotype: Possible read error: a much larger clone is one base away. The chain employs TRBV4-1 and TRBJ1-2; D not certain. The CDR3 loop spans 14 amino acids. Germline V gene data show CDR1 as MGHRA and CDR2 as YSYEKL. V lost 1 base, J lost 4 bases, and 10 bases lay in between. In DNA form, the CDR3 reads TGCGCCAGCAGCCAAGCCCAGGATTTCTATGGCTACACCTTC. Its protein product is CASSQAQDFYGYTF.

The CDR3 loop is CSVLVGAGNQPQHF. In nucleotides, the CDR3 is TGCAGCGTTTTGGTGGGGGCTGGCAATCAGCCCCAGCATTTT. This sequence joins TRBV29-1 and TRBJ1-5; perhaps TRBD1 as D (6 bases). There are 14 residues in the CDR3. V was trimmed by 5 bases and J by 2 bases, leaving 13 bases between them. CDR1 is SQVTM and CDR2 is ANQGSEA in the germline V gene.

The rearrangement joins TRBV6-2 or TRBV6-3 to TRBJ2-6; a weak D match, TRBD1 (6 bases). The CDR3 has 14 amino acids. CDR1 and CDR2 (germline): MNHEY, SVGEGT. Between the trimmed V and J ends, which lost 5 bases and 4 bases, there was a span of 9 bases. The DNA for the CDR3 is TGTGCCAGCAGTGACAGGACCGGGGCCAACGTCCTGACTTTC. Translating it yields CASSDRTGANVLTF.